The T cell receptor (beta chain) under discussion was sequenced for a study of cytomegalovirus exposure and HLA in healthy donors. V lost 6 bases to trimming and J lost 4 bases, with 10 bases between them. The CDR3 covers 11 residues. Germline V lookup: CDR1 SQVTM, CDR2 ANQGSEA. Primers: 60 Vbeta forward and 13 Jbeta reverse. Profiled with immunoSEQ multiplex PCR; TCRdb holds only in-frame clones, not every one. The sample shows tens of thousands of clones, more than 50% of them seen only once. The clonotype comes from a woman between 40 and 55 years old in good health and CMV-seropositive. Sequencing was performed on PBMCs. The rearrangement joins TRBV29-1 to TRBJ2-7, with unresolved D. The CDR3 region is CSVKQSYEQYF. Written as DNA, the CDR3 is TGCAGCGTCAAACAGAGTTACGAGCAGTACTTC.